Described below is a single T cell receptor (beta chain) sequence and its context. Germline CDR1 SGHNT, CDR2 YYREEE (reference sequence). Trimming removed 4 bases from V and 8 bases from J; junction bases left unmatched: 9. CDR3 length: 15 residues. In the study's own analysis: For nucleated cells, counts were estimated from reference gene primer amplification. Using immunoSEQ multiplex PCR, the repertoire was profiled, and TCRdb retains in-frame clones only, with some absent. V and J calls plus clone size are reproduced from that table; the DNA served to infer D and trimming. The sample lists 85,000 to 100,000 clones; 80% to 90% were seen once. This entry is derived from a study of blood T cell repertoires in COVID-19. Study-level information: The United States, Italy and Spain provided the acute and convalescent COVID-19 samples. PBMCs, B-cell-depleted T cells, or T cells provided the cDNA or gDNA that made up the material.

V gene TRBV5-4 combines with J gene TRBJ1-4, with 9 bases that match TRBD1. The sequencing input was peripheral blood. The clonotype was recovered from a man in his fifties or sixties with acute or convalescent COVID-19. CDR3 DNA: TGTGCCAGCAGCACGTGGACAGGGGAACACGAAAAACTGTTTTTT. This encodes CASSTWTGEHEKLFF.